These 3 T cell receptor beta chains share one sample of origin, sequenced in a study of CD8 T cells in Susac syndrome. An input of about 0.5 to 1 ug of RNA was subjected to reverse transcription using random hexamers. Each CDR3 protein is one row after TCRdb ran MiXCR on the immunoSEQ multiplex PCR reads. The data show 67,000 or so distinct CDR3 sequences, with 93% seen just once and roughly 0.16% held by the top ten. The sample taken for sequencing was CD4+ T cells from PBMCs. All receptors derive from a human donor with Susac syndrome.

CDR3 loop: CASRTGTGNTGELFF. The CDR3 DNA reads TGTGCCAGCAGGACCGGGACAGGGAACACCGGGGAGCTGTTTTTT. The chain links TRBV7-2 to TRBJ2-2; 8 bases line up with TRBD1. The CDR3 consists of 15 residues. With 6 bases clipped from V and 1 base from J, the junction kept 4 bases outside the gene matches. Germline lookup yields CDR1 SGHTA and CDR2 FQGNSA. The entire variable domain, with the rest obtained from reference TRBV7-2 and TRBJ2-2, is as follows: GAGVSQSPSNKVTEKGKDVELRCDPISGHTALYWYRQSLGQGLEFLIYFQGNSAPDKSGLPSDRFSAERTGGSVSTLTIQRTQQEDSAVYLCASRTGTGNTGELFFGEGSRLTVL.

This chain's CDR3 is CSATTGPGNEQYF. In DNA form, the CDR3 reads TGCAGTGCAACTACAGGTCCGGGGAACGAGCAGTACTTC. The chain carries TRBV20-1 and TRBJ2-7; D is perhaps TRBD1 or TRBD2 (5 bases each). The CDR3 spans 13 residues. Germline CDR1 and CDR2: DFQATT and SNEGSKA (reference sequence). V was pared by 6 bases and J by 5 bases, with 17 bases between.

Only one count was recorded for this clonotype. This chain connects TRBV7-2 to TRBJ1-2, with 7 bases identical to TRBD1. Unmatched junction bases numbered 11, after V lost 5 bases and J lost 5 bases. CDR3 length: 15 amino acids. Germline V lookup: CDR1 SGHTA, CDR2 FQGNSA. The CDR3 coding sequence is TGTGCCAGCAGCCAGGGGGGGACAAGGGTATATGGCTACACCTTC. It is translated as CASSQGGTRVYGYTF.